A selection of T cell receptor beta chains follows, all from one sample in a study of shared clonotypes between healthy human individuals. The data were produced by immunoSEQ multiplex PCR, yet TCRdb's version contains in-frame clones alone and is incomplete. The table has about 2.2 million clones, about 94% seen once. Sequencing was done on a sample of naive CD8+ T cells from PBMCs. The receptors were sampled from a man aged 18 to 30 in good health. Some clones in this sample may be carry-over from other donors' samples. CDR3s include the opening cysteine and the closing phenylalanine or tryptophan. A D gene is named only where the DNA matches it firmly. Expanded clones get a size class; other rows say once, few or many, or leave the size out.

clone_size d_call j_call v_call cdr3_nt cdr3_aa
. . TRBJ2-1 TRBV6-5 TGTGCCAGCAGCCTGACAGGTCCCAATGAGCAGTTCTTC CASSLTGPNEQFF
. TRBD1 TRBJ2-2 TRBV7-9 TGTGCCAGCAGCCATACCAGACGAGACAGGGTTACTAGCGGGGAGCTGTTTTTT CASSHTRRDRVTSGELFF
. . TRBJ2-1 TRBV11-2 TGTGCCAGCAGCACGACAGGTTACACCTACAATGAGCAGTTCTTC CASSTTGYTYNEQFF
once . TRBJ1-4 TRBV5-8 TGTGCCAGGATAACAACTAATGAAAAACTGTTTTTT CARITTNEKLFF
. . TRBJ2-5 TRBV5-4 TGTGCCAGCAGCTTGGGTAGGGGGACGGAGACCCAGTACTTC CASSLGRGTETQYF
. . TRBJ2-7 TRBV6-1 TGTGCCAGCAGTGACGGACGGACCTACGAGCAGTACTTC CASSDGRTYEQYF
. . TRBJ2-1 TRBV30 TGTGCCTGGAGTGTAAGTAGTTTTCATGAGCAGTTCTTC CAWSVSSFHEQFF
. . TRBJ2-5 TRBV28 TGTGCCAGCAGCCTCCCCCCGCGGGGTACCCAGTACTTC CASSLPPRGTQYF
. . TRBJ2-5 TRBV7-9 TGTGCCAGCACCATACTTAGTCAGGGAGTGGAGACCCAGTACTTC CASTILSQGVETQYF
. TRBD2 TRBJ2-1 TRBV29-1 TGCAGCGTTGTGGGACTAGCGGGAGCGGTTAATGAGCAGTTCTTC CSVVGLAGAVNEQFF
. . TRBJ1-2 TRBV5-1 TGCGCCAGCAGCTTGGACGGATCGGGAAACTATGGCTACACCTTC CASSLDGSGNYGYTF
. . TRBJ1-2 TRBV6-6 TGTGCCAGCAGTTACTCCCCCAACTATGGCTACACCTTC CASSYSPNYGYTF
few . TRBJ2-2 TRBV7-9 TGTGCCAGCAGCTTTGGGGCCGGGGAGCTGTTTTTT CASSFGAGELFF
once . TRBJ1-1 TRBV27 TGTGCCAGCAGGCCCACAGGGTGGAACACTGAAGCTTTCTTT CASRPTGWNTEAFF
once . TRBJ1-1 TRBV7-8 TGTGCCAGCAGCTTATTACTCCTGAACACTGAAGCTTTCTTT CASSLLLLNTEAFF
. TRBD1 TRBJ2-7 TRBV27 TGTGCCAGCAGTACCCGGACAGGGGTCCCAATCGGGCAGTACTTC CASSTRTGVPIGQYF
. TRBD1 TRBJ2-3 TRBV6-1 TGTGCCAGCAGTGAATTTGACAGGGGGACAGATACGCAGTATTTT CASSEFDRGTDTQYF
few . TRBJ1-2 TRBV28 TGTGCCAGTGGGCTGCGGGGCGGAGCGGTTGGCTACACCTTC CASGLRGGAVGYTF
. . TRBJ1-1 TRBV4-1 TGCGCCAGCAGCCCCAGCGCCGCGGGACTCACGAACACTGAAGCTTTCTTT CASSPSAAGLTNTEAFF
few . TRBJ1-1 TRBV10-3 TGTGCCATCAAAAGGGCGGGCACTGAAGCTTTCTTT CAIKRAGTEAFF
. TRBD2 TRBJ2-7 TRBV23-1 TGCGCCAGCAGTCAGCGGACTAGCGGGAGGTACGAGCAGTACTTC CASSQRTSGRYEQYF
. . TRBJ2-7 TRBV27 TGTGCCAGCACCCACATGTATGGGCTTTACGAGCAGTACTTC CASTHMYGLYEQYF
. TRBD1 TRBJ2-7 TRBV6-1 TGTGCCGTCCCGTACCGGGACAGCTACGAGCAGTACTTC CAVPYRDSYEQYF
. . TRBJ2-7 TRBV4-3 TGCGCCAGCAGTTCCAGGACCGGCCTTTACGAGCAGTACTTC CASSSRTGLYEQYF
. . TRBJ2-1 TRBV7-9 TGTGCCAGCAGCTTAGGTCTCGGGAGCTCCTACAATGAGCAGTTCTTC CASSLGLGSSYNEQFF
. TRBD1 TRBJ2-7 TRBV5-1 TGCGCCAGCAGCTCTGCCGGGACAGGGTACGAGCAGTACTTC CASSSAGTGYEQYF
. . TRBJ2-2 TRBV7-6 TGTGCCAGCAGCCCCGTCACTAGTTTAAACGGGGAGCTGTTTTTT CASSPVTSLNGELFF
. . TRBJ1-2 TRBV7-9 TGTGCCAGCAGGCCTCCGATCCTGGGGCAGGATTCCTATGGCTACACCTTC CASRPPILGQDSYGYTF
once . TRBJ1-5 TRBV7-9 TGTGCCAGCAGTCCAGGGTATAGCAATCAGCCCCAGCATTTT CASSPGYSNQPQHF
. TRBD1 TRBJ1-1 TRBV30 TGTGCCTGGAGTGTAGACAGGGGCACTGAAGCTTTCTTT CAWSVDRGTEAFF
. . TRBJ2-2 TRBV28 TGTGCCAGCAGTCCGGGGGCCGGGGAGCTGTTTTTT CASSPGAGELFF
. . TRBJ2-1 TRBV12-5 TGTGCTAGTGGTTTGGTACGCAGGGGGGTTTTCAATGAGCAGTTCTTC CASGLVRRGVFNEQFF
. TRBD2 TRBJ2-1 TRBV5-1 TGCGCCAGCAGCTTGGTGGGGGGGACCTACAATGAGCAGTTCTTC CASSLVGGTYNEQFF
. TRBD2 TRBJ2-5 TRBV27 TGTGCCAGCAGTTTATCCGCTAGCGGGATGGGCCTTGGGAAGACCCAGTACTTC CASSLSASGMGLGKTQYF
. TRBD1 TRBJ1-5 TRBV4-2 TGTGCCAGCAGCCCCGGGACAGGACCTTATAGCAATCAGCCCCAGCATTTT CASSPGTGPYSNQPQHF
. TRBD2 TRBJ2-1 TRBV13 TGTGCCAGCAGCTTAGCTAGCGGCCGCTACAATGAGCAGTTCTTC CASSLASGRYNEQFF
. . TRBJ2-7 TRBV7-8 TGTGCCAGCAGCTTAGCCTTAGACAGCTCCTACGAGCAGTACTTC CASSLALDSSYEQYF
. TRBD1 TRBJ1-5 TRBV27 TGTGCCAGCAGGGGGACAGGGGGCAATCAGCCCCAGCATTTT CASRGTGGNQPQHF
. TRBD2 TRBJ2-3 TRBV9 TGTGCCAGCAGCCCCGGGACTAGCGGTACAATAGATACGCAGTATTTT CASSPGTSGTIDTQYF
. . TRBJ2-7 TRBV11-3 TGTGCCAGCAGCCAGACCGAGACGGGCGAGCAGTACTTC CASSQTETGEQYF
. . TRBJ2-1 TRBV19 TGTGCCAGTAGTATACGGATCTACAATGAGCAGTTCTTC CASSIRIYNEQFF
. TRBD2 TRBJ2-5 TRBV7-9 TGTGCCAGCAGCTCCCGGACTAGCGGGAAAGGGGAGACCCAGTACTTC CASSSRTSGKGETQYF
. TRBD1 TRBJ1-3 TRBV4-1 TGCGCCAGCAGCCAAGTTAGAGGGGGCGAGAACACCATATATTTT CASSQVRGGENTIYF
. . TRBJ2-7 TRBV7-9 TGTGCCAGCAGCAACCCCCTAGAAACCCACGAGCAGTACTTC CASSNPLETHEQYF
. TRBD1 TRBJ2-7 TRBV13 TGTGCCAGCAGCCCCGCCGGGACAGCAGAGCGCTACGAGCAGTACTTC CASSPAGTAERYEQYF
. . TRBJ1-1 TRBV4-1 TGCGCCAGCAGCCCCCTCTTGGGGACACACACTGAAGCTTTCTTT CASSPLLGTHTEAFF
. TRBD1 TRBJ2-5 TRBV7-2 TGTGCCAGCAGCTTTACAGTCACAGGGGGCCGCCAAGAGACCCAGTACTTC CASSFTVTGGRQETQYF